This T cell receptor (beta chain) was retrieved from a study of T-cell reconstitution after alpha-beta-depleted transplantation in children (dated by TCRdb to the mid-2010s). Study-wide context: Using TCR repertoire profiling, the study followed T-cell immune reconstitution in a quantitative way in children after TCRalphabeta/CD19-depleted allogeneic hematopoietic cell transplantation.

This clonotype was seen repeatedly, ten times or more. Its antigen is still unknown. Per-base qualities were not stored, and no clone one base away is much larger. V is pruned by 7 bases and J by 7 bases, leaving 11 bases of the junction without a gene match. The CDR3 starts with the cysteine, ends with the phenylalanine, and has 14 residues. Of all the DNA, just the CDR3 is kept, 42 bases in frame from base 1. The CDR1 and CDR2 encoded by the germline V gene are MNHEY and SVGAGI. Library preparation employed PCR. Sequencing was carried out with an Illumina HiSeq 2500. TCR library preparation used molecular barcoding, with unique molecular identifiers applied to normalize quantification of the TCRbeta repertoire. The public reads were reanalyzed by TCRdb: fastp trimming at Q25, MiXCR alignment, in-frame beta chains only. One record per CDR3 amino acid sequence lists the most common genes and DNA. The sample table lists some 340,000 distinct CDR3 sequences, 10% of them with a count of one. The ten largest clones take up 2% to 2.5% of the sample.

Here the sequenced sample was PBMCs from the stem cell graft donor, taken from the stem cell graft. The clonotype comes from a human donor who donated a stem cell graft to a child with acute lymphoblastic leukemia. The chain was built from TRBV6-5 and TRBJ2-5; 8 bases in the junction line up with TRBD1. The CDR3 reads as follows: CASNPGQAKGTQYF. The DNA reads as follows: TGTGCCAGCAACCCGGGACAGGCCAAAGGGACCCAGTACTTC.